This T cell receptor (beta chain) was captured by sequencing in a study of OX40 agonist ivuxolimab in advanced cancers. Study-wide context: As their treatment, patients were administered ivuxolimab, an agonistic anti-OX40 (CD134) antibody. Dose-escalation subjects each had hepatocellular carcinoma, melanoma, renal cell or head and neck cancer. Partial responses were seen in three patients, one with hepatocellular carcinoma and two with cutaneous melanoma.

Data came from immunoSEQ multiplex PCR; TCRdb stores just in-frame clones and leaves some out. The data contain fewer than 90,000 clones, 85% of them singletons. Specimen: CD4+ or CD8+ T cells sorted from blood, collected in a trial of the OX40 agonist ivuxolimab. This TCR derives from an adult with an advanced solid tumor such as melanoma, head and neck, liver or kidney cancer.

The CDR3 loop is CSVAGGVNQPQHF. As DNA, the CDR3 is TGCAGCGTTGCTGGGGGCGTCAATCAGCCCCAGCATTTT. The chain links TRBV29-1 to TRBJ1-5; maybe TRBD1 (6 bases). V was pared by 4 bases and J by 3 bases, with 10 bases between. CDR1 and CDR2 (germline): SQVTM, ANQGSEA. The CDR3 loop spans 13 amino acids.